This T cell receptor beta chain was recovered during a study of cytomegalovirus exposure and HLA in healthy donors (dated by TCRdb to between 2016 and 2019). In the study overall: An earlier analysis of 587 of the donors reported about 300 Gb of sequence data and 117 million unique TCR beta sequences obtained from some 200 million T cells. Roughly 300 gigabases of sequencing data and 75 million to 85 million unique TCR sequences made up an early release that covered several hundred HLA-typed donors. Among the roughly 400 genotyped donors, around 79% belonged to the genetic ancestry cluster associated with self-reported Caucasian donors. The study aimed to test whether cataloging public T cell receptors could reveal signatures of past pathogen exposure. Using immunosequencing, the study profiled T cell repertoires from about 620 subjects and related those repertoires to cytomegalovirus serostatus. A separate validation cohort of over a hundred different subjects was used in addition to the 666-subject first cohort. The study combined high-throughput TCR immunosequencing, statistical association of individual TCRs with disease status, and machine learning to predict cytomegalovirus infection status. A later analysis re-examined previously published TCR beta repertoires from several hundred donors and added high-resolution HLA genotyping to investigate patterns of TCR occurrence. In the later analysis, no new phenotypic data were used to find candidate immune exposures; instead, reliance was placed on TCR beta sequences and their occurrence across donors. To decide whether each TCR beta V gene segment behaved as functional or pseudogenic, an earlier analysis of some 570 of the donors relied on high-throughput TCR beta sequencing. Alongside the repertoire data, information on donor age, sex, ethnicity and CMV serostatus was compiled. A later genetic analysis used genome-wide SNP genotypes for about 60% of the roughly 700 donors, treating that subset as a discovery cohort. Every repertoire in the discovery cohort had been generated on one and the same sequencing platform. HLA typing included class I and class II loci at four-digit resolution. Typing coverage differed by locus: A, B, C, DRB1 and DQB1 were typed in about 629-640 donors, DQA1 in roughly 510, DPA1 in around 580, and DPB1 in around 490. Four to six DR-DQ haplotypes were handled as single units for association and clustering, since linkage in the cohort was strong. Across about 370 genotyped donors of the cohort, an average of about 240,000 unique TCR beta nucleotide sequences per donor were sequenced, and roughly 17% of those sequences were non-productive. Study-level results and caveats: Roughly uniform sequencing depth across donors was assumed in presence/absence analyses, although this assumption may not hold. A few of the identified cytomegalovirus-associated TCR beta chains were confirmed in vitro to be specific for cytomegalovirus antigens. According to a later analysis, most CMV-associated TCR beta chains appeared to be HLA-restricted, and the HLA associations seemed to be driven largely by CMV exposure. HLA typing was unavailable for some donors at each locus, so association tests used only the typed subset. In a later analysis, TCR association rates were found to vary across HLA loci, with the most associated TCRs seen for DRB1 alleles and the fewest for HLA-C alleles. The cohort was sequenced for TCR beta chains only, and without alpha or paired-chain data the features that could be detected were limited. A further reported finding was that TCR beta sequences accurately predicted the HLA-A and HLA-B alleles for most subjects in the first cohort. In an earlier analysis of about 540 of the donors, most TCR beta V segments were observed in productive rearrangements about 87% or about 30% of the time, broadly matching IMGT annotations. In a later genetic analysis, a missense DCLRE1C variant was associated with V-gene and J-gene trimming of TCR beta chains, and the association was replicated in an independent cohort. The authors suggested that the approach could potentially be generalized to other disease states and immunological phenotypes. Immune exposure information for the cohort was limited to CMV serostatus. Some IMGT-functional V segments, including TRBV6-2 and TRBV6-3, could not be told apart with the 87-base-pair reads, so those segments were excluded. Most TCR sequences were observed very rarely across donors, whereas some public TCRs were present in many individuals. At a false discovery rate of 0.05, a later analysis linked 16,000 or so TCR beta sequences to specific HLA alleles. When HLA alleles, especially DR and DQ, strongly co-occurred, attributing TCR associations to individual alleles was difficult. Linkage disequilibrium might explain the correlated functional status among segregating V segments, but an unknown experimental factor could not be excluded. In the study, approximately 160 TCR beta chains were listed as associated with cytomegalovirus. In both the original and validation cohorts, the classifier was reported to diagnose cytomegalovirus status with high specificity and sensitivity. In a later genetic analysis, fewer N-insertions in productive TCRs were reported among donors in an Asian-associated ancestry cluster than the roughly 700-donor mean. The sequencing pipeline was judged likely to have produced a cluster of highly shared sequence variants as a technical artifact. Because counts were too low, some 16 rarely observed V segments, including chromosome 9 orphons, were excluded from the earlier analysis of 587 of the donors. According to a later analysis, parvovirus B19, influenza, CMV and Epstein-Barr virus appeared linked to several top co-occurrence clusters. In a later analysis, HLA-associated TCR beta chains showed more clonal expansion and lower generation probabilities than non-associated chains that were equally common.

In total, more than 500 healthy bone marrow donors made up the cohort. Cohort members were all nominally healthy when sampled, although unrecorded immune exposures were likely present. The donor tested CMV seropositive and was one of the 289 seropositive cohort members. Each donor provided a peripheral blood sample, and peripheral blood mononuclear cells were used for TCR beta sequencing. The Qiagen DNeasy Blood Extraction Kit was used to extract genomic DNA from the blood cell samples. On this clone: The antigen it binds to is not known. No base quality values were provided; no much bigger clone lies one nucleotide off.

The receptor library was made with the immunoSEQ multiplex PCR assay. For the multiplex PCR, a mixture combining 60 forward primers for TCR Vbeta segments and 13 reverse primers for TCR Jbeta segments was used. A multiplex PCR assay on genomic DNA amplified the CDR3 region of rearranged TCR beta genes. The Illumina HiSeq System was used to sequence the amplified TCR beta libraries as 87-base-pair reads. From the authors' description of their analysis: A later analysis counted about 82 million unique TCR beta chains across the 600 to 850 repertoires, and some 11 million of these chains were shared by at least two donors. Raw reads were error-corrected and collapsed into unique sequences with a nearest-neighbor algorithm that merged closely related sequences to remove PCR and sequencing errors. CDR3 sequences were aligned to IMGT reference sequences to assign V, D and J gene segments. For a sequence to be retained, a match of at least six nucleotides was required to both a V gene segment and a J gene segment. Rearrangements were called productive when the CDR3 lacked stop codons and stayed in frame with V and J; all others were non-productive. CDR3 was defined by IMGT convention, running from the second conserved V-encoded cysteine to the conserved J-encoded phenylalanine. Sequences without an unambiguous match to a single V gene segment were excluded from the earlier analysis of 450 to 650 of the donors. An earlier analysis of fewer than 750 of the donors called V segments functional above 56.7% productive rearrangements and segregating when the between-donor standard deviation exceeded 5%. A statistical classification framework was built to diagnose cytomegalovirus status from the catalog of TCR beta chain sequences. V and J gene assignment, in a later analysis, came from comparing TCR nucleotide sequences with IMGT/GENE-DB human TR gene sequences. A later analysis assigned CDR3 sequences and most-parsimonious VDJ recombination scenarios with the TCRdist pipeline. In a later analysis, each TCR beta chain was defined by its CDR3 amino acid sequence together with its V-gene family, and reads lacking a unique V-gene family were excluded. In a later analysis, around 650 highly shared, low-generation-probability nucleotide sequences were removed to address suspected cross-contamination and a sequencing artifact. A later analysis calculated a clonal expansion index for each public chain from normalized within-repertoire ranks of inferred template counts. In a later analysis, generation probabilities were computed using a VDJ recombination model fitted to out-of-frame rearrangements, and the results were checked against IGoR. In a later analysis, hypergeometric tests were used to score TCR-TCR, TCR-HLA and TCR-CMV co-occurrence, with a repertoire-size bias correction applied to TCR pairs. To estimate false discovery rates, a later analysis permuted the HLA or CMV assignments 20 times. In a later analysis, co-occurring TCRs were grouped using DBSCAN, and TCRdist sequence similarity was added for clustering within HLA-allele-positive subsets. Co-occurrence clustering excluded repertoires with fewer than 30,000 or more than 120,000 public chains, plus five with anomalous nucleotide sharing. The immuneACCESS repertoire file appears here via TCRdb, limited to in-frame rearrangements. These files lack a portion of the clones; in checked studies, under half of the deficit traces to unresolved V genes, and the cause of the others is not known. The V and J calls and clone size come from that table; D and trimming were worked out from the DNA. The sample table contains tens of thousands of clones; only one count was recorded for around 78% of them. Jointly, the top ten make up 5.9% of the sample.

V is pared back by 3 bases and J by 7 bases, with 16 bases lying between the germline termini. Including cysteine and phenylalanine, the CDR3 has 14 amino acids. Only the CDR3 DNA stays, 42 bases, in frame from base 1. The germline V gene sets CDR1 to MNHEY and CDR2 to SVGAGI. In this chain, TRBV6-5 is recombined with TRBJ2-7; tentative D gene TRBD2, with 6 bases matching. This TCR was sampled from a man between 18 and 35 years old in good health and CMV-seropositive. The source material was PBMCs. CDR3 reads: CASSYLAGSREQYF. Read as DNA, the sequence is TGTGCCAGCAGTTATCTCGCGGGGTCGCGTGAGCAGTACTTC.